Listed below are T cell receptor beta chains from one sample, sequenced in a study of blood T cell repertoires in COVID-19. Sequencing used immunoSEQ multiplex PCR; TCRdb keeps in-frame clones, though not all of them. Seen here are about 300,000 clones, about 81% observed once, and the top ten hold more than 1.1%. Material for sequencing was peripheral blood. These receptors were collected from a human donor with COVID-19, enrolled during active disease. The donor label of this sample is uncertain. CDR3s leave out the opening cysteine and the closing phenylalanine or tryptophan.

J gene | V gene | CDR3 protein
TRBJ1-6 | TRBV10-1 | ASSDGDSPLH
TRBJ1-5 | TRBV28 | ASSLQVWTGSPYQPQH
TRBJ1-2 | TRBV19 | ASIEGNYGYT
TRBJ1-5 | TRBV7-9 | ASSLGGQLNQPQH
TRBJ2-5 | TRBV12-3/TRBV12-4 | ASTIQETQY
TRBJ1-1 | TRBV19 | ASSALGGNTEAF
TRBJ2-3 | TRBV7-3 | ASSLEGFNTQY
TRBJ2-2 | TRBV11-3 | ASSLYRANTGELF
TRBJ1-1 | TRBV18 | ASSPGTGGDPEAF
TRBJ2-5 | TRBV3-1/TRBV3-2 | ASSQETGRETQY
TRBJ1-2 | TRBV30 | AWSGGQGRGYT
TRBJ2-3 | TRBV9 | ASSAGTGGSDTQY
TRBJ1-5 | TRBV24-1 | ATSAGGNQPQH
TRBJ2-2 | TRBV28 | ASRYPLGHLNTGELF
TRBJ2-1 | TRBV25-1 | ASSVSGSSGYNEQF
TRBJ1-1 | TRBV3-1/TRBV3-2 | ASSQDPGTGVSAF